This T cell receptor beta chain was identified in a study of blood T cell repertoires in COVID-19. Study context: Donors in the United States, Italy and Spain gave samples during acute or convalescent COVID-19.

This clone showed up just once. This CDR3 is built from 14 residues. Germline CDR1 LNHDA, CDR2 SQIVND (reference sequence). V was pared by 5 bases and J by 2 bases, with 12 bases between. Only in-frame clones appear in the TCRdb table, and some are missing; sequencing was by immunoSEQ multiplex PCR. The data show 65,000 to 80,000 clones, more than 65% seen once. The sample taken for sequencing was peripheral blood. The rearrangement links TRBV19 to TRBJ1-1; no definite D call. This clonotype was obtained from a man aged 45-60 years with acute or convalescent COVID-19. The CDR3 DNA reads TGTGCCAGTAGTCTCTTCGACACAAACACTGAAGCTTTCTTT. The encoded protein is CASSLFDTNTEAFF.